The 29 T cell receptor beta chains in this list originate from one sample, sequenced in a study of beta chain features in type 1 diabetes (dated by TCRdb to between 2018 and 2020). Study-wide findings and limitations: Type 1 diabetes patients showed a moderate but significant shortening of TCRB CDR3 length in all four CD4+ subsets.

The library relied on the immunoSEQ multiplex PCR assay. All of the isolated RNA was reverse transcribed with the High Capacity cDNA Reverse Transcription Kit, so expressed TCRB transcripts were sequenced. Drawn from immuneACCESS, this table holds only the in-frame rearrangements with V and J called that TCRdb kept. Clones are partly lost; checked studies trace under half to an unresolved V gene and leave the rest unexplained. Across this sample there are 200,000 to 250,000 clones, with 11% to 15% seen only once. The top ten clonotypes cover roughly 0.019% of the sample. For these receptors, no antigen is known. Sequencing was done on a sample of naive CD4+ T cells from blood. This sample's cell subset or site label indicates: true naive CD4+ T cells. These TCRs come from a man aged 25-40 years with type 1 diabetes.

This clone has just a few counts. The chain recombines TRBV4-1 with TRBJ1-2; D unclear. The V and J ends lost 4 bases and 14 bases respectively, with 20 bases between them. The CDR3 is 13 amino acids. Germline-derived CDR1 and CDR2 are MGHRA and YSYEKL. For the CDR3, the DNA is TGCGCCAGCAGCCCCCCGTTCTCCTACCGCGGAACCTTC. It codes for CASSPPFSYRGTF.

The CDR3 region has the DNA TGTGCCAGCGCCCGAAGGGGTGGGGTCGGCGAGCAGTACTTC. This gives the protein CASARRGGVGEQYF. The gene calls are TRBV6-1 and TRBJ2-7, with D possibly matching TRBD1 (5 bases). Germline CDR1 reads MNHNS; CDR2 reads SASEGT. V lost 8 bases to trimming and J lost 6 bases, with 20 bases between them. The CDR3 spans 14 residues.

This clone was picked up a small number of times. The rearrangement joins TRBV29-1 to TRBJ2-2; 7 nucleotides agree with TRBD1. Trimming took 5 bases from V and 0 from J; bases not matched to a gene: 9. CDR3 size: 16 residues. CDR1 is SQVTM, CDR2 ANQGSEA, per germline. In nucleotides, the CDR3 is TGCAGCGTTTCCGTCAGACAGGGCGCGAACACCGGGGAGCTGTTTTTT. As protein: CSVSVRQGANTGELFF.

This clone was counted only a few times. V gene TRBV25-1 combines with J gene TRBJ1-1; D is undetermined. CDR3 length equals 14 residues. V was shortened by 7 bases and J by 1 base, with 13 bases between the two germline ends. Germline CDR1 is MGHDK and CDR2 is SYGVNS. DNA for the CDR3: TGTGCCAGCAAAGCAAACTCGGGGAACACTGAAGCTTTCTTT. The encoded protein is CASKANSGNTEAFF.

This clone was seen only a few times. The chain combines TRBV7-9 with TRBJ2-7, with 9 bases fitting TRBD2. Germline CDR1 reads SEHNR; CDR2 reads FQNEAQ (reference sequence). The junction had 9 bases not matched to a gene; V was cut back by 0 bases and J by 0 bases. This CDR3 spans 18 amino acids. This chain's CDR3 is CASSLALASGASSYEQYF. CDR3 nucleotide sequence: TGTGCCAGCAGCTTAGCGCTGGCTAGCGGGGCGAGCTCCTACGAGCAGTACTTC.

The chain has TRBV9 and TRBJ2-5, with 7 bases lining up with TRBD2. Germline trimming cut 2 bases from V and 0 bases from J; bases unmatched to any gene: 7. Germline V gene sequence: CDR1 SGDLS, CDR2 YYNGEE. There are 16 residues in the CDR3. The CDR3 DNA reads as TGTGCCAGCAGCGTCGGGACTACCCAGTACCAAGAGACCCAGTACTTC. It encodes CASSVGTTQYQETQYF.

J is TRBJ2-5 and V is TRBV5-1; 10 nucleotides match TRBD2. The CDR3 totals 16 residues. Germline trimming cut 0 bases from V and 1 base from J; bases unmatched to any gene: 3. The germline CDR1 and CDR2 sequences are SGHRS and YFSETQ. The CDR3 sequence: CASSLAASGGQETQYF. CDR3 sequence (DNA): TGCGCCAGCAGCTTGGCGGCTAGCGGGGGCCAAGAGACCCAGTACTTC. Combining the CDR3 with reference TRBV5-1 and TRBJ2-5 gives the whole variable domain KAGVTQTPRYLIKTRGQQVTLSCSPISGHRSVSWYQQTPGQGLQFLFEYFSETQRNKGNFPGRFSGRQFSNSRSEMNVSTLELGDSALYLCASSLAASGGQETQYFGPGTRLLVL.

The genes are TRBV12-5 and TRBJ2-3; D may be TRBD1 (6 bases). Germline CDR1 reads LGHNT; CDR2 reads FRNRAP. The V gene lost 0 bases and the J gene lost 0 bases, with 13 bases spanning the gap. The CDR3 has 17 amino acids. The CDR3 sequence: CASGLVYPGASTDTQYF. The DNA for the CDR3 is TGTGCTAGTGGTTTGGTATACCCAGGGGCTAGCACAGATACGCAGTATTTT. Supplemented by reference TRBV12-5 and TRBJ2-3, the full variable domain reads DARVTQTPRHKVTEMGQEVTMRCQPILGHNTVFWYRQTMMQGLELLAYFRNRAPLDDSGMPKDRFSAEMPDATLATLKIQPSEPRDSAVYFCASGLVYPGASTDTQYFGPGTRLTVL.

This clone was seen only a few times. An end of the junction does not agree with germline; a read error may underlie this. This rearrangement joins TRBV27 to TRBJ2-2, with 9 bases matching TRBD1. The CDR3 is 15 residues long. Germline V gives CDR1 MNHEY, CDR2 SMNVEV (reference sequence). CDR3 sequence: CASTLGTGYTGELFF. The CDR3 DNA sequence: TGTGCGAGCACCCTGGGGACAGGGTATACCGGGGAGCTGTTTTTT.

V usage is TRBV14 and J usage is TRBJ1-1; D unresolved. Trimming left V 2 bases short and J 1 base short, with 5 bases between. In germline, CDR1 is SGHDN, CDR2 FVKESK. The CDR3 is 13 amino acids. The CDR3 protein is CASSQTANTEAFF. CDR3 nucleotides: TGTGCCAGCAGCCAAACAGCGAACACTGAAGCTTTCTTT.

Here the CDR3 DNA reads TGTGCCTGGAGTGTACGGGCGGGGACGGGAATTAGCTACACCTTC. It codes for CAWSVRAGTGISYTF. The rearrangement joins TRBV30 to TRBJ1-2; D might be TRBD1 (5 bases). The CDR3 loop spans 15 amino acids. CDR1 and CDR2 (germline): GTSNPN, SVGIG (reference sequence). Between the trimmed V and J ends, which lost 0 bases and 9 bases, there was a span of 20 bases. Full variable domain (missing parts from reference TRBV30 and TRBJ1-2): SQTIHQWPATLVQPVGSPLSLECTVEGTSNPNLYWYRQAAGRGLQLLFYSVGIGQISSEVPQNLSASRPQDRQFILSSKKLLLSDSGFYLCAWSVRAGTGISYTFGSGTRLTVV.

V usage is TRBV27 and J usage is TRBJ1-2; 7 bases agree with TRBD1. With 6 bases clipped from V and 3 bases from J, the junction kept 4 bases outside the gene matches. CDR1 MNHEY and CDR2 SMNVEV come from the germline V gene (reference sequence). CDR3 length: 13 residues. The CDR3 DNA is TGTGCCAGCAGCCCCGGGACAGACTATGGCTACACCTTC. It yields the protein CASSPGTDYGYTF.

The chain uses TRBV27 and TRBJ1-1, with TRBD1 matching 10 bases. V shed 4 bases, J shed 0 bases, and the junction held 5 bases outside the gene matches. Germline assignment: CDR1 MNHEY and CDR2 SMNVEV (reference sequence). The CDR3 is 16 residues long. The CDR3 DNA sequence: TGTGCCAGCAGTTCTGGACAGGGGGGCATGAACACTGAAGCTTTCTTT. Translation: CASSSGQGGMNTEAFF.

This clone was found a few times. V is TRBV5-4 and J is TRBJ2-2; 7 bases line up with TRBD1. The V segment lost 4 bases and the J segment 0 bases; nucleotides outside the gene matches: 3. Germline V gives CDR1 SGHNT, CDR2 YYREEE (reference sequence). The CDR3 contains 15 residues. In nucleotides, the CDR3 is TGTGCCAGCAGCAAGGGACAGACGAACACCGGGGAGCTGTTTTTT. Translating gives CASSKGQTNTGELFF.

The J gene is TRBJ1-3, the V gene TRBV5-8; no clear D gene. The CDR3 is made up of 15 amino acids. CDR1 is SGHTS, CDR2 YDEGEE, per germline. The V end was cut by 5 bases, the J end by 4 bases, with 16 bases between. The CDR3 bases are TGTGCCAGCAGTTGGACTCTGGGCGTCGGAAACACCATATATTTT. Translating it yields CASSWTLGVGNTIYF.

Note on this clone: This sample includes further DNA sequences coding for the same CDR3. DNA for the CDR3: TGTGCCAGCAGTGGGCAGGGAAACACTGAAGCTTTCTTT. Protein: CASSGQGNTEAFF. The genes are TRBV6-1 and TRBJ1-1; D possibly corresponds to TRBD1 (5 bases). The germline V gene encodes CDR1 MNHNS and CDR2 SASEGT. Trimming cost V 4 bases and J 2 bases, with 8 bases left between them. This CDR3 spans 13 amino acids.

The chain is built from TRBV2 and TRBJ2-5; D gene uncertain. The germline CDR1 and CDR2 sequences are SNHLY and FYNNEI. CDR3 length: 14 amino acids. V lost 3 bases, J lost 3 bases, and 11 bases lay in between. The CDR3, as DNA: TGTGCCAGCAGTGATGGCCTTGTGAAAGAGACCCAGTACTTC. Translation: CASSDGLVKETQYF.

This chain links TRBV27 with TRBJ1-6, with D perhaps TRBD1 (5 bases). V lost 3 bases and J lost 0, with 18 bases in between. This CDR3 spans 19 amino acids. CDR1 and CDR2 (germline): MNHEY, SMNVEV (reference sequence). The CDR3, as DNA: TGTGCCAGCAGTTTCCTCGCGAGTGGGACTAGCTCCTATAATTCACCCCTCCACTTT. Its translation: CASSFLASGTSSYNSPLHF.

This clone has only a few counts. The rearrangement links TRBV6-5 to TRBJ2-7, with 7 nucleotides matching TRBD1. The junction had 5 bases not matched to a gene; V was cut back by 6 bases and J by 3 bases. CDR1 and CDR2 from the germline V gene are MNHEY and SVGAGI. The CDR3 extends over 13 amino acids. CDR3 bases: TGTGCCAGCAGCTTATCAGGGGGCTACGAGCAGTACTTC. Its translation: CASSLSGGYEQYF.

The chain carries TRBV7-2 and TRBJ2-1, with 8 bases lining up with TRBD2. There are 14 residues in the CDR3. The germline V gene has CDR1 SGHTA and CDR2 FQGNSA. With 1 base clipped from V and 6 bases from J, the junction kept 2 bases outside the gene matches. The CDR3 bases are TGTGCCAGCAGCTTAGTAGGGACTAGCAATGAGCAGTTCTTC. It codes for CASSLVGTSNEQFF.

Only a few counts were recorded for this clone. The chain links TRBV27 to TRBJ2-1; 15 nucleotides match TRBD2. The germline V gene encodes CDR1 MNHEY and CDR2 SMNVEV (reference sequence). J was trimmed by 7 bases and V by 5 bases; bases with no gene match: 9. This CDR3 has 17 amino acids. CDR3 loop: CASSRTRTSGRVNEQFF. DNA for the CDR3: TGTGCCAGCAGTCGGACCCGGACTAGCGGGAGGGTTAATGAGCAGTTCTTC.

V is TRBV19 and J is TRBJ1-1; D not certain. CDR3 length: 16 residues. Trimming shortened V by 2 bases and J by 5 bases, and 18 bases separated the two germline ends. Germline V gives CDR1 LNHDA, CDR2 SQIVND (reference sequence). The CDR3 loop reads CASSIMSTKPGTEAFF. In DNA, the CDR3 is TGTGCCAGTAGTATAATGAGTACCAAACCGGGGACTGAAGCTTTCTTT.

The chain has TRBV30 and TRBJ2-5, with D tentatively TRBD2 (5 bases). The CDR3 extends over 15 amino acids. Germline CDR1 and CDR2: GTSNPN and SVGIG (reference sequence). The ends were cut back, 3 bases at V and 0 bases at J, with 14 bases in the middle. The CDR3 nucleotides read TGTGCCTGGAGCCCCGGGAACACGTACCAAGAGACCCAGTACTTC. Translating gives CAWSPGNTYQETQYF.

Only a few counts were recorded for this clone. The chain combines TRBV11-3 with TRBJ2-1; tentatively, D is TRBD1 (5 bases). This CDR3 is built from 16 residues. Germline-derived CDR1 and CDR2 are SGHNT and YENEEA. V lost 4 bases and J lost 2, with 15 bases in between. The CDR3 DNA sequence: TGTGCCAGCAGCTCCCCCCCAGGGCTTGCCTACAATGAGCAGTTCTTC. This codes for CASSSPPGLAYNEQFF. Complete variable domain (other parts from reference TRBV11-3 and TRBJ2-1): EAGVVQSPRYKIIEKKQPVAFWCNPISGHNTLYWYLQNLGQGPELLIRYENEEAVDDSQLPKDRFSAERLKGVDSTLKIQPAELGDSAVYLCASSSPPGLAYNEQFFGPGTRLTVL.

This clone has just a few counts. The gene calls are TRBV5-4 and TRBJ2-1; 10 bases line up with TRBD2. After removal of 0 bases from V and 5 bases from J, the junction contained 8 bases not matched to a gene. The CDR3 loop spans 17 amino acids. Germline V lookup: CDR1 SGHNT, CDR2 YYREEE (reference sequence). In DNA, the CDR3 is TGTGCCAGCAGCTTGGTTAGGCTAGCGGGAGCGCACAATGAGCAGTTCTTC. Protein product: CASSLVRLAGAHNEQFF.

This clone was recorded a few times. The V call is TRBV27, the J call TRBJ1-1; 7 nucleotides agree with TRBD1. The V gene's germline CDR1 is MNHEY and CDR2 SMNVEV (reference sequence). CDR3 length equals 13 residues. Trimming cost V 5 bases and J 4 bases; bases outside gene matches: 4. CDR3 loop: CASSPHRGTEAFF. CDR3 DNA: TGTGCCAGCAGTCCGCACAGGGGCACTGAAGCTTTCTTT.

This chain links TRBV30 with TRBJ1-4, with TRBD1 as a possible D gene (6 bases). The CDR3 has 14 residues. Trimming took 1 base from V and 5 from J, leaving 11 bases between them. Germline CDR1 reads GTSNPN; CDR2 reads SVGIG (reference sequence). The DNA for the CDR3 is TGTGCCTGGAGTGGGACAGTATCGAATGAAAAACTGTTTTTT. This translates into CAWSGTVSNEKLFF.

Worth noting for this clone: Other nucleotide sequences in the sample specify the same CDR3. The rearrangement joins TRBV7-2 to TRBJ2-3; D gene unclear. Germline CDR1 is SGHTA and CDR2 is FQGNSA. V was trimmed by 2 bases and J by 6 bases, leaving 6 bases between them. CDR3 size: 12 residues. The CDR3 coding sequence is TGTGCCAGCAGCTTACGGTTGGATACGCAGTATTTT. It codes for CASSLRLDTQYF.

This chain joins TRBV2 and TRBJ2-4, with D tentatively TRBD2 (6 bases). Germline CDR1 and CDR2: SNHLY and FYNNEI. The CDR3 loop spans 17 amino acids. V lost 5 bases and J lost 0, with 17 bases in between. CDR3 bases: TGTGCCAGCAGTCACCCCCCGTGGGAGGTAGCCAAAAACATTCAGTACTTC. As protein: CASSHPPWEVAKNIQYF.